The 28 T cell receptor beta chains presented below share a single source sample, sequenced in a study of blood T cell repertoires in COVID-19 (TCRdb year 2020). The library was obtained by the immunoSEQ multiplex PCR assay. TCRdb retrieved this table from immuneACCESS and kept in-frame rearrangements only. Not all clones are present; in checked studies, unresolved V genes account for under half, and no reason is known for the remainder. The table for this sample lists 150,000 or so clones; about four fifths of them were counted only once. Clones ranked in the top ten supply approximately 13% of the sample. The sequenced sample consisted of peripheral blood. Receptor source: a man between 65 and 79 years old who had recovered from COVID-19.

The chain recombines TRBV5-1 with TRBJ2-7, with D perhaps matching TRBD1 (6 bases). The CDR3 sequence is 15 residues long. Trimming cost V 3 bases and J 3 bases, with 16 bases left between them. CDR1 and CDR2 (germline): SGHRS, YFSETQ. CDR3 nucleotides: TGCGCCAGCAGCTCCCGGGACACCTTTTTCTACGAGCAGTACTTC. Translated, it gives CASSSRDTFFYEQYF.

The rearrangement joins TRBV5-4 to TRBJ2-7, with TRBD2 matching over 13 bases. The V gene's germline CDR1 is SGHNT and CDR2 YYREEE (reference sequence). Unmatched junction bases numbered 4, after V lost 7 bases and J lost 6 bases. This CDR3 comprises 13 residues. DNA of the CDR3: TGTGCCAGCCTTGGACTAGCGGGAGCCGAGCAGTACTTC. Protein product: CASLGLAGAEQYF. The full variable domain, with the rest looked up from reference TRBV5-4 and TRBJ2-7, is ETGVTQSPTHLIKTRGQQVTLRCSSQSGHNTVSWYQQALGQGPQFIFQYYREEENGRGNFPPRFSGLQFPNYSSELNVNALELDDSALYLCASLGLAGAEQYFGPGTRLTVT.

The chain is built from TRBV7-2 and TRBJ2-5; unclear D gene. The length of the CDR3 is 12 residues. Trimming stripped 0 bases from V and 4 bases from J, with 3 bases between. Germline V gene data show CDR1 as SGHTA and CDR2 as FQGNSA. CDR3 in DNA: TGTGCCAGCAGCTTAGCCATAGAGACCCAGTACTTC. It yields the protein CASSLAIETQYF.

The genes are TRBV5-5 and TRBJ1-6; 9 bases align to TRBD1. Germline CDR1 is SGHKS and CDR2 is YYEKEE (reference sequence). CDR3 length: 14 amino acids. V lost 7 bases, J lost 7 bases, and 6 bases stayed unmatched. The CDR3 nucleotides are TGTGCCAGCGGGGCGGACAGGGGAAATTCACCCCTCCACTTT. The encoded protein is CASGADRGNSPLHF.

As DNA, the CDR3 is TGTGCCAGCAGTCTGGGACTTCGCCAAGAGACCCAGTACTTC. Its translation: CASSLGLRQETQYF. V is TRBV6-5 and J is TRBJ2-5, with D possibly matching TRBD2 (6 bases). The CDR3 runs to 14 residues. CDR1 and CDR2 (germline): MNHEY, SVGAGI. V was trimmed by 5 bases and J by 1 base, leaving 11 bases between them.

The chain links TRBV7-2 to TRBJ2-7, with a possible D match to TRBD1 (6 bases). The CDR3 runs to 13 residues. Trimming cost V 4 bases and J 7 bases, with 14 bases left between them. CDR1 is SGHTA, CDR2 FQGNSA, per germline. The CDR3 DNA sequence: TGTGCCAGCAGCTCCACAGGGCTCGGGGAGCAGTACTTC. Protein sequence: CASSSTGLGEQYF. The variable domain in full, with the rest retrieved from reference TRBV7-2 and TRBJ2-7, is GAGVSQSPSNKVTEKGKDVELRCDPISGHTALYWYRQSLGQGLEFLIYFQGNSAPDKSGLPSDRFSAERTGGSVSTLTIQRTQQEDSAVYLCASSSTGLGEQYFGPGTRLTVT.

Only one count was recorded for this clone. This chain's CDR3 is CASSLNPGYKNIQYF. In DNA, the CDR3 is TGTGCCAGCAGCTTGAATCCGGGATACAAAAACATTCAGTACTTC. The gene calls are TRBV7-9 and TRBJ2-4, with a tentative D call TRBD2 (5 bases). Trimming left V 3 bases short and J 3 bases short, with 12 bases between. The germline V gene encodes CDR1 SEHNR and CDR2 FQNEAQ (reference sequence). CDR3 length: 15 residues.

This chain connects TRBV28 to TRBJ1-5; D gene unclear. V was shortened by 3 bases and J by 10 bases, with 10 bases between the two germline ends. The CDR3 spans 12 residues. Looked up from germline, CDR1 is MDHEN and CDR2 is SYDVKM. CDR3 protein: CASSLSRGPQHF. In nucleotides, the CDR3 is TGTGCCAGCAGTTTGAGCCGAGGCCCCCAGCATTTT. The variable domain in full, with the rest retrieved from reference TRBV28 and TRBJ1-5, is DVKVTQSSRYLVKRTGEKVFLECVQDMDHENMFWYRQDPGLGLRLIYFSYDVKMKEKGDIPEGYSVSREKKERFSLILESASTNQTSMYLCASSLSRGPQHFGDGTRLSIL.

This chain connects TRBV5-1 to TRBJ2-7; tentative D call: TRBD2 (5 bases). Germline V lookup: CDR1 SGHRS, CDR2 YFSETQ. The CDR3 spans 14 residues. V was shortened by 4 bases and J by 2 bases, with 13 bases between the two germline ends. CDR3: CASSLTEGPYEQYF. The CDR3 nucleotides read TGCGCCAGCAGCCTGACCGAGGGCCCCTACGAGCAGTACTTC.

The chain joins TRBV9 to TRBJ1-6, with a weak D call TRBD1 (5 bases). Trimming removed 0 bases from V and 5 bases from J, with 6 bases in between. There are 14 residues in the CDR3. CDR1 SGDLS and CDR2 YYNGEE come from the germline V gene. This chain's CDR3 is CASSVGGHNSPLHF. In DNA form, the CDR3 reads TGTGCCAGCAGCGTAGGGGGCCATAATTCACCCCTCCACTTT.

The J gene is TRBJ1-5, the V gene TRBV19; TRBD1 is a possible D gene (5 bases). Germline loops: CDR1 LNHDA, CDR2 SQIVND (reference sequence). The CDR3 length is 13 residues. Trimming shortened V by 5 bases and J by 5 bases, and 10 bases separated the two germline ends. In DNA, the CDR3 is TGTGCCAGTAGTGTACAGGAGTATCAGCCCCAGCATTTT. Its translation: CASSVQEYQPQHF.

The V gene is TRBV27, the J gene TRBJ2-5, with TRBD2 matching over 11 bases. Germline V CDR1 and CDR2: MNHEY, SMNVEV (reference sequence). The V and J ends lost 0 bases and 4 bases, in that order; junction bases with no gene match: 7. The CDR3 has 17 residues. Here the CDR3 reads CASSLSEVAGGPETQYF. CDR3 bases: TGTGCCAGCAGTTTATCGGAAGTAGCGGGAGGGCCAGAGACCCAGTACTTC.

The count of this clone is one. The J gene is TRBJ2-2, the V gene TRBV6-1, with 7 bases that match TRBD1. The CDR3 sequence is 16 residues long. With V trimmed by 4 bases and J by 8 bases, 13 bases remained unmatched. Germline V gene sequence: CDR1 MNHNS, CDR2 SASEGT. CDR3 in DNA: TGTGCCAGCAGTGTTTTCCCGGGACAGCGATCTGGGGAGCTGTTTTTT. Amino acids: CASSVFPGQRSGELFF.

The CDR3 protein is CASSQLSGATDEQFF. Written as DNA, the CDR3 is TGTGCCAGCAGCCAACTGAGCGGGGCCACGGATGAGCAGTTCTTC. The chain joins TRBV6-5 to TRBJ2-1; 7 bases map to TRBD2. Trimming cost V 6 bases and J 8 bases; bases outside gene matches: 13. This CDR3 region has 15 residues. CDR1 and CDR2 (germline): MNHEY, SVGAGI.

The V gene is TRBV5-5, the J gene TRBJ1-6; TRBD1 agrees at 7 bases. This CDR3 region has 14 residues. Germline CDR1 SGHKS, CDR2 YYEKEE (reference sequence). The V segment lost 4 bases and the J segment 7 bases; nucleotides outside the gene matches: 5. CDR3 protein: CASSKGQENSPLHF. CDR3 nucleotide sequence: TGTGCCAGCAGCAAAGGACAGGAGAATTCACCCCTCCACTTT.

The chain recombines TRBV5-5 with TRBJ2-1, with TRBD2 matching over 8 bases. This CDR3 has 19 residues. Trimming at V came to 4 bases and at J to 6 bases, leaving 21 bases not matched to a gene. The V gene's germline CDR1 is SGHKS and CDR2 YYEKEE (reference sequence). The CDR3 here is CASSQLVLAGVSAPNEQFF. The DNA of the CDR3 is TGTGCCAGCAGCCAGCTGGTTCTAGCGGGTGTCTCCGCCCCCAATGAGCAGTTCTTC.

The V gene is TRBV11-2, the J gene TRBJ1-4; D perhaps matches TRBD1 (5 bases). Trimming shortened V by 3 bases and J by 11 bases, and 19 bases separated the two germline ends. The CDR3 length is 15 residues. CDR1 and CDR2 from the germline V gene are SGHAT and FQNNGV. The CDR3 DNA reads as TGTGCCAGCAGCTTGGACCCGGGCGGGGCTGCGAAACTGTTTTTT. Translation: CASSLDPGGAAKLFF.

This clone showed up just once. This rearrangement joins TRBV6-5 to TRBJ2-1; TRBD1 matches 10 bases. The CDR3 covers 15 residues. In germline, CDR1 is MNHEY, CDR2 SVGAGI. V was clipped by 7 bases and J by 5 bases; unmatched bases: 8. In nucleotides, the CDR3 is TGTGCCAGCAACCTGGGACAGGGGAGCGACAATGAGCAGTTCTTC. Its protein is CASNLGQGSDNEQFF.

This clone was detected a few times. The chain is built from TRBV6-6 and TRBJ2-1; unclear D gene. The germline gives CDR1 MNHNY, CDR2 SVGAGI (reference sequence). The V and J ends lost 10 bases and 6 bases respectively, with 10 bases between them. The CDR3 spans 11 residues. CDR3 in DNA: TGTGCCACCGAACGGTTCAATGAGCAGTTCTTC. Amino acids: CATERFNEQFF.

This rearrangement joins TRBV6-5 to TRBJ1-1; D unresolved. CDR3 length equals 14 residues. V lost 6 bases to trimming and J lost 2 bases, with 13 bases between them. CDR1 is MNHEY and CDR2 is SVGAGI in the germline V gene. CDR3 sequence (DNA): TGTGCCAGCAGCTTACCATCAGGTAACACTGAAGCTTTCTTT. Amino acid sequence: CASSLPSGNTEAFF.

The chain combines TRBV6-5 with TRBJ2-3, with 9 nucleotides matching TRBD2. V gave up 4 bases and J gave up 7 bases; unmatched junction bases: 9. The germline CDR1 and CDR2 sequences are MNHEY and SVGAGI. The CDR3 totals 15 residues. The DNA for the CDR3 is TGTGCCAGCAGTTTAGTTAGCGGGAGTATAAATACGCAGTATTTT. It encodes CASSLVSGSINTQYF.

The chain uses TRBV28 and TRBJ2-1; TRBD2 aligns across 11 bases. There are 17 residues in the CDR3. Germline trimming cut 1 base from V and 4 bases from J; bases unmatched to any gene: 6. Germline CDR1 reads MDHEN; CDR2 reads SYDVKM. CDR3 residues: CASSLLKGLAVYNEQFF. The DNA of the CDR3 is TGTGCCAGCAGTTTATTAAAGGGACTAGCGGTTTACAATGAGCAGTTCTTC.

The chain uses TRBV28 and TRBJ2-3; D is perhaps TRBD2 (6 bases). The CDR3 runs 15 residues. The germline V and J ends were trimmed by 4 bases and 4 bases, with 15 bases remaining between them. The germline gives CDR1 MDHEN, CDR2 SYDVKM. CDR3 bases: TGTGCCAGCAGTTCCCCCCCCGGGACTTCAGATACGCAGTATTTT. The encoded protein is CASSSPPGTSDTQYF.

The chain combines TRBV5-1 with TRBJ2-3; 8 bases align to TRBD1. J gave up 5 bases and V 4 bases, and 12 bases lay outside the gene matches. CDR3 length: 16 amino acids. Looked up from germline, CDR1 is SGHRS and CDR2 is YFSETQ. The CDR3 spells CASSLRPGGRGDTQYF. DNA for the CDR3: TGCGCCAGCAGCCTGAGGCCAGGGGGCAGGGGAGATACGCAGTATTTT.

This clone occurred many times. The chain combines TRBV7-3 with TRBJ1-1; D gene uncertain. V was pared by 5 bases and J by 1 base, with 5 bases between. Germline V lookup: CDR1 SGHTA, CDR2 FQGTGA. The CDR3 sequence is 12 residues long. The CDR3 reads CASSIQNTEAFF. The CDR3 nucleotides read TGTGCCAGCAGCATTCAGAACACTGAAGCTTTCTTT. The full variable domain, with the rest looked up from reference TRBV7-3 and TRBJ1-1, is GAGVSQTPSNKVTEKGKYVELRCDPISGHTALYWYRQSLGQGPEFLIYFQGTGAADDSGLPNDRFFAVRPEGSVSTLKIQRTERGDSAVYLCASSIQNTEAFFGQGTRLTVV.

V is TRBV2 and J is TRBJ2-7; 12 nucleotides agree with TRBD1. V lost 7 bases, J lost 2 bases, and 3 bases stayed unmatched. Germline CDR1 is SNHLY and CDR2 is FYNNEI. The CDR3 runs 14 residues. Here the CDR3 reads CASKGQGAAYEQYF. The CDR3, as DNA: TGTGCCAGCAAGGGACAGGGGGCGGCCTACGAGCAGTACTTC. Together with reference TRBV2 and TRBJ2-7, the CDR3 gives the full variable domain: EPEVTQTPSHQVTQMGQEVILRCVPISNHLYFYWYRQILGQKVEFLVSFYNNEISEKSEIFDDQFSVERPDGSNFTLKIRSTKLEDSAMYFCASKGQGAAYEQYFGPGTRLTVT.

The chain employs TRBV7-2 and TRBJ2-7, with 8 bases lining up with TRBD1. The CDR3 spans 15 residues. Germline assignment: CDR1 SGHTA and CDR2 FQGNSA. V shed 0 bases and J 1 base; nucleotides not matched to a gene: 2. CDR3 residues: CASSLAHRGSYEQYF. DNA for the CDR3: TGTGCCAGCAGCTTAGCGCACAGGGGGTCCTACGAGCAGTACTTC.

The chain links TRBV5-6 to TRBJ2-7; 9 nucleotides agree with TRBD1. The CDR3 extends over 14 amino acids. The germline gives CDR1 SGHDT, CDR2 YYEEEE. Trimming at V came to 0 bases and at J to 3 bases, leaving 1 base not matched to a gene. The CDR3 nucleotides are TGTGCCAGCAGCTTGGACAGGGGGCTCTACGAGCAGTACTTC. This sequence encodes CASSLDRGLYEQYF.